The present T cell receptor (beta chain) was sequenced within a study of T cell responses to AZD1222 COVID-19 vaccine. In germline, CDR1 is KGHSH, CDR2 LQKENI. After removal of 3 bases from V and 4 bases from J, the junction contained 7 bases not matched to a gene. CDR3 length equals 15 residues. Profiled with immunoSEQ multiplex PCR; TCRdb holds only in-frame clones, not every one. The table shows about 55,000 clones, with about 88% occurring only once. V usage is TRBV18 and J usage is TRBJ2-5, with 8 bases aligning to TRBD1. The material was peripheral blood, obtained on day 0 of AZD1222 vaccination. The origin of this receptor is an adult in good health. This chain's CDR3 is CASSPGQGPTETQYF. CDR3 DNA: TGTGCCAGCTCACCCGGACAGGGACCCACAGAGACCCAGTACTTC.